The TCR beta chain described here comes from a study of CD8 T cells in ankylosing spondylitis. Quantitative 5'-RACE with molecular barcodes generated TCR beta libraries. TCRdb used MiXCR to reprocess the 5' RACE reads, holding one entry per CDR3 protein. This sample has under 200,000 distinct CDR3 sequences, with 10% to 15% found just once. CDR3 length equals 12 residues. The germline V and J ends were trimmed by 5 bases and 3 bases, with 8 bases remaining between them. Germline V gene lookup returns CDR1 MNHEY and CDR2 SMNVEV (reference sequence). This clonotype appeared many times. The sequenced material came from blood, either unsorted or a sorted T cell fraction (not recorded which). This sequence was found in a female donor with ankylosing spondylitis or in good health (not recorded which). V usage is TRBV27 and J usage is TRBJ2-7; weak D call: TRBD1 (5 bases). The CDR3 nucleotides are TGTGCCAGCAGTCAGGGTAACTACGAGCAGTACTTC. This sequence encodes CASSQGNYEQYF.